These 2 T cell receptor beta chains originate from one sample sequenced in a study of blood T cell repertoires in COVID-19 (dated by TCRdb to the early 2020s). Library construction relied on the immunoSEQ multiplex PCR assay. TCRdb retrieved this table from immuneACCESS and kept in-frame rearrangements only. Not all clones are present; in checked studies, unresolved V genes account for under half, and no reason is known for the remainder. The sample contains hundreds of thousands of clones, approximately 90% of them found a single time. Of the sample, roughly 1.4% is held by the ten largest clones. Sequenced input: peripheral blood. All receptors come from a woman in her 30s with active or convalescent COVID-19.

The rearrangement joins TRBV4-1 to TRBJ1-2, with no clear D. The germline V gene has CDR1 MGHRA and CDR2 YSYEKL. The V and J ends lost 0 bases and 4 bases respectively, with 6 bases between them. The CDR3 loop spans 13 amino acids. CDR3 residues: CASSQERGYGYTF. The CDR3 bases are TGCGCCAGCAGCCAAGAGCGGGGCTATGGCTACACCTTC.

The chain joins TRBV21-1 to TRBJ2-5; the table assigns TRBD1, which was not confirmed against the DNA. TRBV21-1 is a listed pseudogene. The CDR3 contains 15 residues. Here the CDR3 DNA reads TGTGCCAGCAGCAGATGGGACAGGGGCGCGGAGACCCAGTACTTC. It is translated as CASSRWDRGAETQYF.